These 21 T cell receptor beta chains came from one sample sequenced in a study of T cells in Graves' hyperthyroidism and ophthalmopathy. Amplification of TCR beta CDR3 regions used RNA as the template. When the TCR CDR3 underwent first-round RT-PCR, the HTBI primer set was used. TCRdb ran MiXCR on the multiplex PCR reads and lists one entry per CDR3 protein. The sample includes around 600,000 distinct CDR3 sequences, approximately 14% of them seen just once. The sample taken for sequencing was blood. These receptor sequences come from a woman aged 30 to 39 with Graves' hyperthyroidism.

This clonotype has a count of ten or more. The chain joins TRBV28 to TRBJ2-1; D perhaps matches TRBD2 (7 bases). The CDR3 has 13 amino acids. Germline CDR1 is MDHEN and CDR2 is SYDVKM. V was cut by 7 bases and J by 6 bases, with 13 bases left in between. CDR3 in DNA: TGTGCCAGCAAGCAAGGGGGGGCCAATGAGCAGTTCTTC. This encodes CASKQGGANEQFF.

This sequence joins TRBV5-6 and TRBJ2-7; D unclear. The V end was cut by 3 bases, the J end by 3 bases, with 10 bases between. Per the germline V gene, CDR1 is SGHDT and CDR2 is YYEEEE. The CDR3 loop spans 13 amino acids. The chain's CDR3 is CASSSDLYYEQYF. The CDR3 DNA sequence: TGTGCCAGCAGCTCTGACTTGTACTACGAGCAGTACTTC. Full variable domain (remainder filled in from reference TRBV5-6 and TRBJ2-7): DAGVTQSPTHLIKTRGQQVTLRCSPKSGHDTVSWYQQALGQGPQFIFQYYEEEERQRGNFPDRFSGHQFPNYSSELNVNALLLGDSALYLCASSSDLYYEQYFGPGTRLTVT.

This clonotype appeared many times. J is TRBJ2-1 and V is TRBV20-1; D perhaps matches TRBD1 (6 bases). CDR1 and CDR2 (germline): DFQATT, SNEGSKA (reference sequence). V was pared by 5 bases and J by 0 bases, with 11 bases between. CDR3 size: 14 residues. CDR3 in amino acids: CSAQGLSSYNEQFF. As DNA, the CDR3 is TGCAGTGCTCAGGGGTTAAGCTCCTACAATGAGCAGTTCTTC.

The V call is TRBV6-4, the J call TRBJ1-2; the D is unclear. CDR3 length: 13 amino acids. Trimming removed 3 bases from V and 4 bases from J, with 9 bases in between. Germline assignment: CDR1 MRHNA and CDR2 SNTAGT. DNA of the CDR3: TGTGCCAGCAGTGAGGACGGGTTCTATGGCTACACCTTC. This codes for CASSEDGFYGYTF.

This clonotype was detected many times. V is TRBV3-1 and J is TRBJ2-5; 8 nucleotides align to TRBD1. Germline assignment: CDR1 LGHDT and CDR2 YNNKEL (reference sequence). The CDR3 is 16 amino acids. With V trimmed by 1 base and J by 4 bases, 8 bases remained unmatched. CDR3 residues: CASSQGMTGDVETQYF. As DNA, the CDR3 is TGTGCCAGCAGCCAAGGCATGACAGGGGACGTAGAGACCCAGTACTTC.

This clonotype has at least ten counts. This chain links TRBV27 with TRBJ1-2; D remains ambiguous. The CDR3 is 14 residues long. V shed 5 bases and J shed 4 bases, with 14 bases lying between them. Germline loops: CDR1 MNHEY, CDR2 SMNVEV (reference sequence). CDR3 amino acids: CASSPSQRVYGYTF. The DNA of the CDR3 is TGTGCCAGCAGTCCATCACAGAGAGTCTATGGCTACACCTTC.

This clonotype was seen repeatedly, ten times or more. This rearrangement joins TRBV7-9 to TRBJ2-1; 12 nucleotides agree with TRBD2. V was clipped by 4 bases and J by 0 bases; unmatched bases: 7. The CDR3 contains 18 residues. Germline V gives CDR1 SEHNR, CDR2 FQNEAQ (reference sequence). CDR3 DNA sequence: TGTGCCAGCAGCTCGCCGACGACTAGCGGGAGCTCCTACAATGAGCAGTTCTTC. Protein: CASSSPTTSGSSYNEQFF.

To note about this clonotype: A much larger clone sits a single nucleotide away, making a read error possible. As the CDR3 is not closed by the conserved phenylalanine or tryptophan, this likely results from a read error. The J gene is TRBJ1-1, the V gene TRBV6-1; the D is unclear. This CDR3 is 16 amino acids long. Germline V CDR1 and CDR2: MNHNS, SASEGT. V was clipped by 0 bases and J by 5 bases, with 16 bases between them. CDR3 in DNA: TGTGCCAGCAGTGAAGCGTTGGGGTGGGGTCAAACTGAAGCTTTCTCT. As protein: CASSEALGWGQTEAFS.

This sequence joins TRBV7-2 and TRBJ1-5, with D possibly being TRBD1 (6 bases). CDR3 length equals 16 residues. Germline V CDR1 and CDR2: SGHTA, FQGNSA. The V end was cut by 2 bases, the J end by 0 bases, with 11 bases between. CDR3 nucleotide sequence: TGTGCCAGCAGCTTAAGATCGGGACATAGCAATCAGCCCCAGCATTTT. Translated, it gives CASSLRSGHSNQPQHF.

This chain connects TRBV20-1 to TRBJ2-5; 9 nucleotides line up with TRBD2. Germline V gene sequence: CDR1 DFQATT, CDR2 SNEGSKA (reference sequence). There are 14 residues in the CDR3. With 2 bases clipped from V and 1 base from J, the junction kept 2 bases outside the gene matches. The CDR3 protein is CSARTSGPQETQYF. The CDR3 region has the DNA TGCAGTGCTAGAACTAGCGGGCCCCAAGAGACCCAGTACTTC.

The chain is built from TRBV7-3 and TRBJ2-7; 8 bases line up with TRBD2. V lost 5 bases, J lost 5 bases, and 14 bases stayed unmatched. CDR3 length equals 16 residues. The germline gives CDR1 SGHTA, CDR2 FQGTGA. The CDR3 here is CASSPQELAADNEQYF. CDR3 nucleotides: TGTGCCAGCAGCCCTCAAGAACTAGCGGCCGATAACGAGCAGTACTTC.

The rearrangement uses TRBV20-1 and TRBJ2-1; D unclear. CDR1 DFQATT and CDR2 SNEGSKA come from the germline V gene (reference sequence). V shed 6 bases and J shed 7 bases, with 7 bases lying between them. The CDR3 extends over 10 amino acids. The CDR3 DNA reads TGCAGTGCAAAAGGAAATGAGCAGTTCTTC. Its protein is CSAKGNEQFF.

This clonotype has a handful of counts. A much larger clone differs from this one at a single base, so this may be a read error. This chain connects TRBV7-9 to TRBJ2-7; possibly TRBD1 for D (6 bases). Germline CDR1 SEHNR, CDR2 FQNEAQ (reference sequence). The CDR3 sequence is 13 residues long. Trimming cost V 4 bases and J 2 bases, with 9 bases left between them. CDR3 protein: CASSWDTPYEQYF. The CDR3 nucleotides are TGTGCCAGCAGCTGGGACACCCCCTACGAGCAGTACTTC.

The table lists this clonotype with many counts. The chain links TRBV27 to TRBJ2-1; unclear D gene. V was clipped by 5 bases and J by 0 bases, with 5 bases between them. The CDR3 has 13 amino acids. Germline V gene lookup returns CDR1 MNHEY and CDR2 SMNVEV (reference sequence). The CDR3 sequence: CASSTRSYNEQFF. The CDR3 bases are TGTGCCAGCAGTACCCGCTCCTACAATGAGCAGTTCTTC.

This clonotype was observed many times. V usage is TRBV3-1 and J usage is TRBJ2-1; 8 positions match TRBD2. The CDR3 runs 16 residues. V lost 4 bases to trimming and J lost 7 bases; unmatched junction nucleotides: 12. The germline gives CDR1 LGHDT, CDR2 YNNKEL (reference sequence). DNA of the CDR3: TGTGCCAGCAGCCCCAGTATAGGGACGGGAGGGAATGAGCAGTTCTTC. Protein product: CASSPSIGTGGNEQFF.

This clonotype was counted ten times or more. This chain uses TRBV12-3 or TRBV12-4 with TRBJ1-6; the match to TRBD1 covers 7 bases. The V gene end was trimmed by 6 bases and the J gene end by 6 bases; junction bases not matched to a gene: 8. The CDR3 runs 15 residues. CDR3 bases: TGTGCCAGCAGCGCAGGGGGTGGACGTAATTCACCCCTCCACTTT. Amino acids: CASSAGGGRNSPLHF.

This clonotype was observed many times. The gene calls are TRBV4-3 and TRBJ2-3; D may be TRBD1 or TRBD2 (5 bases each). The CDR3 has 16 amino acids. V was pared by 0 bases and J by 1 base, with 11 bases between. In germline, CDR1 is LGHNA, CDR2 YSLEER. CDR3 sequence reads: CASSQEVRGRTDTQYF. In nucleotides, the CDR3 is TGCGCCAGCAGCCAAGAGGTCCGGGGCCGCACAGATACGCAGTATTTT.

This clonotype was detected many times. The genes are TRBV2 and TRBJ2-1; D not resolved. With 6 bases removed from V and 12 bases from J, the gap between germline ends came to 12 bases. CDR1 and CDR2 from the germline V gene are SNHLY and FYNNEI. The length of the CDR3 is 11 residues. The CDR3 protein is CASRGNVGQFF. As DNA, the CDR3 is TGTGCCAGCAGGGGGAACGTAGGGCAGTTCTTC.

V and J are TRBV6-1 and TRBJ1-5; D is unclear. The V and J ends lost 8 bases and 4 bases respectively, with 12 bases between them. The CDR3 consists of 13 residues. Germline CDR1 is MNHNS and CDR2 is SASEGT. CDR3 sequence (DNA): TGTGCCAGCGGAAGGGTTGAAAATCAGCCCCAGCATTTT. This gives the protein CASGRVENQPQHF.

This clonotype was detected many times. The rearrangement uses TRBV20-1 and TRBJ2-1; 10 bases fit TRBD2. Germline-derived CDR1 and CDR2 are DFQATT and SNEGSKA (reference sequence). J lost 0 bases, V lost 6 bases, and 5 bases had no gene match. There are 15 residues in the CDR3. Here the CDR3 DNA reads TGCAGTGCCCCACTAGCGGGAAACTCCTACAATGAGCAGTTCTTC. Its translation is CSAPLAGNSYNEQFF.

The table lists this clonotype with a few counts. The chain combines TRBV9 with TRBJ1-3, with D perhaps TRBD1 (5 bases). Trimming removed 0 bases at V and 1 base at J, with 5 bases between. CDR1 and CDR2 (germline): SGDLS, YYNGEE. The CDR3 contains 14 residues. CDR3 in DNA: TGTGCCAGCAGCGTAGAGGGGTCTGGAAACACCATATATTTT. Translation gives CASSVEGSGNTIYF.